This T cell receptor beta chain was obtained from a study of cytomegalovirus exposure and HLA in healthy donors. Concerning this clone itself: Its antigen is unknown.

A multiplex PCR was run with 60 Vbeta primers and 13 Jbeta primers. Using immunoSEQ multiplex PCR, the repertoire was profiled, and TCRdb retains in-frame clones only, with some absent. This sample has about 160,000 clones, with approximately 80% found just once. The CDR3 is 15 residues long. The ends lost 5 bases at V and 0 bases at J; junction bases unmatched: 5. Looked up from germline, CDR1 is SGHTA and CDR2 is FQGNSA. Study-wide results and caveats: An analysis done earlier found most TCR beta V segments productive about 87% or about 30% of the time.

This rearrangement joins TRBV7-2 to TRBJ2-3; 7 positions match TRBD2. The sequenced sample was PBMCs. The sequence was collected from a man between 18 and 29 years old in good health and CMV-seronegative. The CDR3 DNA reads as TGTGCCAGCAGCCCCTACGGGGGGAGCACAGATACGCAGTATTTT. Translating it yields CASSPYGGSTDTQYF.